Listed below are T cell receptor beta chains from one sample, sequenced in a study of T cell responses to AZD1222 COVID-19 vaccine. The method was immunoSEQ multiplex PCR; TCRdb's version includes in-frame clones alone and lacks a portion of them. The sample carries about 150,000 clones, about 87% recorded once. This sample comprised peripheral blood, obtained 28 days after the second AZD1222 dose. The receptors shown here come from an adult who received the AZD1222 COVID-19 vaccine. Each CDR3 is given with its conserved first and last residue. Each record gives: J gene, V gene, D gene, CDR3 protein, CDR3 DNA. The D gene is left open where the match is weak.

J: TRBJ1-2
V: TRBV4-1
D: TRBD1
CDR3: CASSPSQGQTQGGYTF
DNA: TGCGCCAGCAGCCCCTCGCAAGGGCAAACACAGGGGGGCTACACCTTC

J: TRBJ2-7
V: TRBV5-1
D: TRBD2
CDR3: CASSPVSSGLIGGPYEQYF
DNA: TGCGCCAGCAGCCCAGTCTCTAGCGGGTTGATTGGGGGCCCCTACGAGCAGTACTTC

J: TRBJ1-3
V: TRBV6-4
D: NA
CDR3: CASSPGFGTGNTIYF
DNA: TGTGCCAGCAGTCCTGGCTTTGGGACGGGAAACACCATATATTTT

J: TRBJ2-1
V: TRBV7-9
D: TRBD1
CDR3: CASSRTGARQFF
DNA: TGTGCCAGCAGCCGCACAGGGGCGAGGCAGTTCTTC

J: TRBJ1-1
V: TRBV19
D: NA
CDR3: CATRGRATEAFF
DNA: TGTGCCACCCGCGGCAGGGCCACTGAAGCTTTCTTT

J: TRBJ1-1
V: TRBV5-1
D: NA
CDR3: CASSLAKGTRTEAFF
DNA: TGCGCCAGCAGCTTGGCCAAAGGGACTCGGACTGAAGCTTTCTTT

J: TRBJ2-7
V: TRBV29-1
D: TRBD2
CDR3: CSVKTSGRPHEQYF
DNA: TGCAGCGTCAAGACTAGCGGGAGGCCCCACGAGCAGTACTTC

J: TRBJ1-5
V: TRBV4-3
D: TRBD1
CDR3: CASSQGTGINPQHF
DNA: TGCGCCAGCAGCCAAGGGACAGGCATCAATCCCCAGCATTTT

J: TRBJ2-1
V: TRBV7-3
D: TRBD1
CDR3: CASSLQGLSEQFF
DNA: TGTGCCAGCAGCCTACAGGGGTTGTCTGAGCAGTTCTTC

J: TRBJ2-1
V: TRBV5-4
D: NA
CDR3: CASSFQGRNNEQFF
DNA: TGTGCCAGCAGCTTCCAGGGGAGGAACAATGAGCAGTTCTTC

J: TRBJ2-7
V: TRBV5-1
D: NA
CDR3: CASSPDGGSSYEQYF
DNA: TGCGCCAGCAGCCCGGATGGCGGAAGCTCCTACGAGCAGTACTTC

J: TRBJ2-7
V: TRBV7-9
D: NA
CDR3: CASSLYSAGNYEQYF
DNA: TGTGCCAGCAGCTTGTATTCTGCGGGAAACTACGAGCAGTACTTC

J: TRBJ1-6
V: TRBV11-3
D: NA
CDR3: CASSLPNPLGSPLHF
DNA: TGTGCCAGCAGCTTACCTAACCCACTTGGTTCACCCCTCCACTTT

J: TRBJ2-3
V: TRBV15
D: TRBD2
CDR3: CATSRDSREAASGRRQDTQYF
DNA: TGTGCCACCAGCAGAGATAGCAGGGAAGCGGCTAGCGGGAGACGCCAAGATACGCAGTATTTT

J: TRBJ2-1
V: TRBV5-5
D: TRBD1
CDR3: CASRPGQSYNEQFF
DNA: TGTGCCAGCAGGCCGGGACAGTCCTACAATGAGCAGTTCTTC

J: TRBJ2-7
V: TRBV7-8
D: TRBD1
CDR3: CASSLAPRAGQGAFYEQYF
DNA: TGTGCCAGCAGCTTGGCCCCGAGGGCGGGACAGGGGGCATTCTACGAGCAGTACTTC

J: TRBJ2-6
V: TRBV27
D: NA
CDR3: CASSLGPKGANVLTF
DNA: TGTGCCAGCAGTCTGGGTCCTAAGGGGGCCAACGTCCTGACTTTC

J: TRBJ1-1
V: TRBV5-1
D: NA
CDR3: CASSLSGDRNTEAFF
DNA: TGCGCCAGCAGTTTATCGGGGGATAGGAACACTGAAGCTTTCTTT

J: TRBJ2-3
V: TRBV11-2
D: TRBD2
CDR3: CASSLSGRVTDTQYF
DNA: TGTGCCAGCAGCCTTAGCGGGAGGGTGACAGATACGCAGTATTTT

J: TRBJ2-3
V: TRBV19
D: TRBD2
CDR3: CASRAGGADTQYF
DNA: TGTGCCAGTAGAGCGGGAGGAGCAGATACGCAGTATTTT

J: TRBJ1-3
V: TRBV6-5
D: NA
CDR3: CASSGTAVSGNTIYF
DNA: TGTGCCAGCAGCGGGACGGCTGTCTCTGGAAACACCATATATTTT

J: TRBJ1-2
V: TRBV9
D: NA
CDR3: CASSVAQGQPNYGYTF
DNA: TGTGCCAGCAGCGTAGCGCAGGGTCAACCTAACTATGGCTACACCTTC